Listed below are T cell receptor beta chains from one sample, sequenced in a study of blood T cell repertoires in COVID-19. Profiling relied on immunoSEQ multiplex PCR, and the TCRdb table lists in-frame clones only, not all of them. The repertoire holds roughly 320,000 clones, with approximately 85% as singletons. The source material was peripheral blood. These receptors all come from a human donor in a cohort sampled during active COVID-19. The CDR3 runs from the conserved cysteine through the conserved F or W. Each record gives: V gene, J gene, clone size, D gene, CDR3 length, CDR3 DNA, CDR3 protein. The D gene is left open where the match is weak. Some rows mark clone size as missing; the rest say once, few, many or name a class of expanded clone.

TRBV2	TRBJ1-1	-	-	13	TGTGCCAGCAGATTGACAGACCAGGCTGAAGCTTTCTTT	CASRLTDQAEAFF
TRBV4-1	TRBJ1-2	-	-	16	TGCGCCAGCAGCCATCAACCAGGGGCTTATAACTATGGCTACACCTTC	CASSHQPGAYNYGYTF
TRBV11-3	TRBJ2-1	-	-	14	TGTGCCAGCAGCCCCCGACTAGATTCCAATGAGCAGTTCTTC	CASSPRLDSNEQFF
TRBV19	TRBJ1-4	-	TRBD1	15	TGTGCCAGTAGTATCCGGGACAGATATAATGAAAAACTGTTTTTT	CASSIRDRYNEKLFF
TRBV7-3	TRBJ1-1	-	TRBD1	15	TGTGCCAGCAGCTTATCGGGACAGGAGAACACTGAAGCTTTCTTT	CASSLSGQENTEAFF
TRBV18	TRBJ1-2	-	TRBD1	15	TGTGCCAGCTCCGAACCGGACAGGGCCGGCTATGGCTACACCTTC	CASSEPDRAGYGYTF
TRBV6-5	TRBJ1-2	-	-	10	TGTGCCAGCAGGGGCAACGGCTACACCTTC	CASRGNGYTF
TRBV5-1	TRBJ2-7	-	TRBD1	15	TGCGCCAGCAGCTTGGTAGGGGGCTTGCCCTACGAGCAGTACTTC	CASSLVGGLPYEQYF
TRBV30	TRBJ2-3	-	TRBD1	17	TGTGCCTGGACAAGGAGAAAGGGACAGGGGGTGGCTGATACGCAGTATTTT	CAWTRRKGQGVADTQYF
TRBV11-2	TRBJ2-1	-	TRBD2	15	TGTGCCAGCAGCCCTCGCGGGGGGCCTTACAATGAGCAGTTCTTC	CASSPRGGPYNEQFF
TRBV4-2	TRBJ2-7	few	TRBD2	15	TGTGCCAGCAGTCAATCGGGACTAGTAGGCTACGAGCAGTACTTC	CASSQSGLVGYEQYF
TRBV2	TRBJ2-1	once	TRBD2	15	TGTGCCAGCAGTGAAGCTAGCGGGGGGCGGAATGAGCAGTTCTTC	CASSEASGGRNEQFF
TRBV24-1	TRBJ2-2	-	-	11	TGTGCCACCGGCAGCACCGGGGAGCTGTTTTTT	CATGSTGELFF
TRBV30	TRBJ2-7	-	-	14	TGTGCCTTCTCACCTCGGGGAGCACTCATGCGGCAGTACTTC	CAFSPRGALMRQYF
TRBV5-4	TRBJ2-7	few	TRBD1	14	TGTGCCAGCAGCTTCCAGACAGGGAACTACGAGCAGTACTTC	CASSFQTGNYEQYF
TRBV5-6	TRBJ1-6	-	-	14	TGTGCCAGCAGTGAACAGGGAAAGAATTCACCCCTCCACTTT	CASSEQGKNSPLHF
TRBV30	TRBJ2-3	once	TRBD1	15	TGTGCCTGGAGCCGCAGGGGGCCTAGCACAGATACGCAGTATTTT	CAWSRRGPSTDTQYF
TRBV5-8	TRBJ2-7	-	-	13	TGTGCCAGCAGCTTGGCGGGGGTTAGGGAGCAGTACTTC	CASSLAGVREQYF
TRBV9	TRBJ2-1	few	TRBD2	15	TGTGCCAGCAGCCCAGCCGGGACTAACTACAATGAGCAGTTCTTC	CASSPAGTNYNEQFF
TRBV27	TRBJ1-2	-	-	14	TGTGCCAGCAGTTTAAACAACGCTAACTATGGCTACACCTTC	CASSLNNANYGYTF
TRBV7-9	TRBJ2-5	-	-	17	TGTGCCAGCAGCTTAGACGCACAGGGGAGGCACCAAGAGACCCAGTACTTC	CASSLDAQGRHQETQYF
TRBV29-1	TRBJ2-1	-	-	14	TGCAGCGTCCTGGGACTGTTTATCGACAATGAGCAGTTCTTC	CSVLGLFIDNEQFF
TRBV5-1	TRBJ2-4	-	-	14	TGCGCCAGCGGGTCGGGGCCGGGGGAAAACATTCAGTACTTC	CASGSGPGENIQYF
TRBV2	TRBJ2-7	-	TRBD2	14	TGTGCCAGCACCCGGGGAGGGAGTCTGGACGAGCAGTACTTC	CASTRGGSLDEQYF
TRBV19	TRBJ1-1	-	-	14	TGTGCCAGTAGATGGCGGCAGAAGAACACTGAAGCTTTCTTT	CASRWRQKNTEAFF
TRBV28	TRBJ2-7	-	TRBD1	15	TGTGCCAGCAGCAAACCGGGACAGGGGGCCTACGAGCAGTACTTC	CASSKPGQGAYEQYF
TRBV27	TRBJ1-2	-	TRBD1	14	TGTGCCAGCAGTCCCGGACAGGATAACTATGGCTACACCTTC	CASSPGQDNYGYTF
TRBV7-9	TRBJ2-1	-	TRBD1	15	TGTGCCAGCAGCTTAGTACGGGACAGGCAATTTACGCAGTTCTTC	CASSLVRDRQFTQFF
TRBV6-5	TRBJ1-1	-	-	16	TGTGCCAGCAGTTACGTGAGGGGGGGGATGAACACTGAAGCTTTCTTT	CASSYVRGGMNTEAFF
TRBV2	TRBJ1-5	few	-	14	TGTGCCAGCAGTGAACAGGGAATTGGTCAGCCCCAGCATTTT	CASSEQGIGQPQHF
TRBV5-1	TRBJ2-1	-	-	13	TGCGCCAGCAGGGCCGGGACCTACAATGAGCAGTTCTTC	CASRAGTYNEQFF
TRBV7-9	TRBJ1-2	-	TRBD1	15	TGTGCCAGCAGCATCACAGGGGGCTTAAGGGATGGCTACACCTTC	CASSITGGLRDGYTF
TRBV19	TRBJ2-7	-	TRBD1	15	TGTGCCAGTAGTCTCAGGGACAGGGCCGGCCACGAGCAGTACTTC	CASSLRDRAGHEQYF
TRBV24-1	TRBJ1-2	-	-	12	TGTGCCACCAGTGATTGGGACACTGGCTACACCTTC	CATSDWDTGYTF
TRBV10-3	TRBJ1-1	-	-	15	TGTGCCATCAGTGAGTCTCAGATCTTGAACACTGAAGCTTTCTTT	CAISESQILNTEAFF
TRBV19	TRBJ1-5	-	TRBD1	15	TGTGCCAGTAGTATGGACAGGGTAGGTAATCAGCCCCAGCATTTT	CASSMDRVGNQPQHF
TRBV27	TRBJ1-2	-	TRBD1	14	TGTGCCAGCAGTTTGCTAGGGGGCGGGTATGGCTACACCTTC	CASSLLGGGYGYTF
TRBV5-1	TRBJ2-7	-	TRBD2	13	TGCGCCAGCAGCCCGACTAGCACCTACGAGCAGTACTTC	CASSPTSTYEQYF
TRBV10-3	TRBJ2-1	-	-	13	TGTGCCATCAGTGGCCAGGGTGTTCATGAGCAGTTCTTC	CAISGQGVHEQFF
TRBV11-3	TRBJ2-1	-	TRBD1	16	TGTGCCAGCAGCTTAGAAGGACAGGGCTCCTACAATGAGCAGTTCTTC	CASSLEGQGSYNEQFF
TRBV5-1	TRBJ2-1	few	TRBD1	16	TGCGCCAGCAGCATCACCCCAGGGGGCATTATGAATGAGCAGTTCTTC	CASSITPGGIMNEQFF
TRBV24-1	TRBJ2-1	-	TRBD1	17	TGTGCCACCAGTGACCCGACAGGGAAGAGCTCCTACAATGAGCAGTTCTTC	CATSDPTGKSSYNEQFF
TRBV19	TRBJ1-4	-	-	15	TGTGCCAGTAGTAGTGGGCAGCGGACTAATGAAAAACTGTTTTTT	CASSSGQRTNEKLFF
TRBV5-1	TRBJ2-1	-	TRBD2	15	TGCGCCAGCAGCTTGAAATTAGCGGGGAACAATGAGCAGTTCTTC	CASSLKLAGNNEQFF
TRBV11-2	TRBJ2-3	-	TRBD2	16	TGTGCCAGCAGCTTAGGGACTAGCGGGGGGGAAGATACGCAGTATTTT	CASSLGTSGGEDTQYF
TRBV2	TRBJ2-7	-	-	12	TGTGCCAGCAGGGACTACATCTACGAGCAGTACTTC	CASRDYIYEQYF
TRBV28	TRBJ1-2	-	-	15	TGTGCCAGCTTGCCCCCGTTCGGTGCTGGCTATGGCTACACCTTC	CASLPPFGAGYGYTF
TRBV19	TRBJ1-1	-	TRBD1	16	TGTGCCAGTAGTATTCAGGGGGGCCTAGCGGGAACTGAAGCTTTCTTT	CASSIQGGLAGTEAFF
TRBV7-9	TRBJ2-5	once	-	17	TGTGCCAGCAGCTCCGGATGGGTCCAGCGTTTGGGAGAGACCCAGTACTTC	CASSSGWVQRLGETQYF
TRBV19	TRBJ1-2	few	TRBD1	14	TGTGCCAGTACCATTCAGGACAGGGCGTCTGGCTACACCTTC	CASTIQDRASGYTF
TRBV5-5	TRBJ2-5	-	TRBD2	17	TGTGCCAGCAGCTCGCGGCCTACTAGCGCGACCCAAGAGACCCAGTACTTC	CASSSRPTSATQETQYF
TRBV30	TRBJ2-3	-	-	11	TGTGCCTGGGAACGGGGGGATACGCAGTATTTT	CAWERGDTQYF